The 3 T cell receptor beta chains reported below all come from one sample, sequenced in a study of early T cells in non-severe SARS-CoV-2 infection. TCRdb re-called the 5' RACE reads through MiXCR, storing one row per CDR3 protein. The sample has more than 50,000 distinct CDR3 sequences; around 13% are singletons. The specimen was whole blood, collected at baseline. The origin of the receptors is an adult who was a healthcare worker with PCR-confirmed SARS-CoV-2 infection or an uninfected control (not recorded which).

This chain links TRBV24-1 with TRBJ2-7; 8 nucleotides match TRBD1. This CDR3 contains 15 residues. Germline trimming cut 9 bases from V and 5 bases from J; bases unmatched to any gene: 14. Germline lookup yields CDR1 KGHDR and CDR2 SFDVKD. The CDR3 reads CATADRGPISDEQYF. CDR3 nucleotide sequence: TGTGCCACCGCCGACAGGGGACCCATAAGCGACGAGCAGTACTTC.

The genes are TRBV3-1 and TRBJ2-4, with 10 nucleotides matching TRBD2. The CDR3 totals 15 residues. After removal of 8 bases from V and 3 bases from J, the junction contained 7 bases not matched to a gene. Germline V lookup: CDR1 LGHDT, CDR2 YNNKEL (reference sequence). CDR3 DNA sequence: TGTGCCAGCTCCCTAGCGGGAGTTGACAAAAACATTCAGTACTTC. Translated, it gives CASSLAGVDKNIQYF.

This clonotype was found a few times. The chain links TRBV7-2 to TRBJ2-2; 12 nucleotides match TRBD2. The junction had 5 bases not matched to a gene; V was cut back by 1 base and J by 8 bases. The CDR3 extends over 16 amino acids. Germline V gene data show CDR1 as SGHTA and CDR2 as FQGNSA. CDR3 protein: CASSLGTSGRLGELFF. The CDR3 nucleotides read TGTGCCAGCAGCTTAGGAACTAGCGGGAGGCTTGGGGAGCTGTTTTTT.